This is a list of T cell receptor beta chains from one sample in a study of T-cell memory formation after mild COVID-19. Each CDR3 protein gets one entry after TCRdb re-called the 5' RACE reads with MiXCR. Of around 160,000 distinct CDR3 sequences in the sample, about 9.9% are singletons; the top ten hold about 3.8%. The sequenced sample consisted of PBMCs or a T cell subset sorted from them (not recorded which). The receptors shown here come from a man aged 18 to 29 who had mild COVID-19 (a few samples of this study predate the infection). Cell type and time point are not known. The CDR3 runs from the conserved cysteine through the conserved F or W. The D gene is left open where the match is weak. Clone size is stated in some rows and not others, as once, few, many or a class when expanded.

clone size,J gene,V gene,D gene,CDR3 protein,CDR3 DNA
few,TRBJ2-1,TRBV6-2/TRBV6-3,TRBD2,CASSYRLAGSEQFF,TGTGCCAGCAGTTACCGACTAGCGGGGAGTGAGCAGTTCTTC
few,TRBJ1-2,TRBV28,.,CASTQGGADYGYTF,TGTGCCAGCACCCAAGGAGGGGCGGACTATGGCTACACCTTC
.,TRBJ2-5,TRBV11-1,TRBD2,CASSPGDYRGKTQYF,TGTGCCAGCAGCCCGGGGGACTACCGAGGGAAGACCCAGTACTTC
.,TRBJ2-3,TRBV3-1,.,CASSQRYTQYF,TGTGCCAGCAGCCAACGGTATACGCAGTATTTT
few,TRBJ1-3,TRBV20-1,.,CSARLRTLGNTIYF,TGCAGTGCTAGATTGCGGACTCTTGGAAACACCATATATTTT
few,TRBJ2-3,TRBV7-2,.,CASSWGTDTQYF,TGTGCCAGCAGCTGGGGCACAGATACGCAGTATTTT
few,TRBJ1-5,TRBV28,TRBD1,CASSFRGQGARHQPQHF,TGTGCCAGCAGTTTCCGGGGACAGGGGGCGCGTCATCAGCCCCAGCATTTT
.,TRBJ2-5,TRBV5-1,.,CASSVDYQATQYF,TGCGCCAGCAGCGTGGACTACCAAGCCACCCAGTACTTC
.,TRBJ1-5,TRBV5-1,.,CASSLEWGLQPQHF,TGCGCCAGCAGCTTGGAGTGGGGGCTTCAGCCCCAGCATTTT
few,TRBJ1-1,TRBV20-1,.,CSAPGQLNTEAFF,TGCAGTGCTCCCGGACAGCTGAACACTGAAGCTTTCTTT
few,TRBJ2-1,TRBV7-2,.,CASSLWGRGDEQFF,TGTGCCAGCAGCTTATGGGGCAGGGGCGATGAGCAGTTCTTC
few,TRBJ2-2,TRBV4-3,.,CASSQERPTGELFF,TGCGCCAGCAGCCAAGAGAGGCCCACCGGGGAGCTGTTTTTT
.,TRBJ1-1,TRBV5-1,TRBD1,CASSFPRQGGTEAFF,TGCGCCAGCAGCTTCCCCCGACAGGGCGGCACTGAAGCTTTCTTT
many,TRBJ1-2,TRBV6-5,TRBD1,CASSRDRANYGYTF,TGTGCCAGCAGCCGGGACAGGGCTAACTATGGCTACACCTTC
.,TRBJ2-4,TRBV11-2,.,CASSPTRRSPAKNIQYF,TGTGCCAGCAGCCCGACTCGAAGATCTCCGGCCAAAAACATTCAGTACTTC
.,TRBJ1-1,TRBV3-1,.,CASSQGETGLNTEAFF,TGTGCCAGCAGCCAAGGGGAGACAGGTCTGAACACTGAAGCTTTCTTT
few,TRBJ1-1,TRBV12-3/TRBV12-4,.,CASSLARTVVAFF,TGTGCCAGCAGTTTGGCACGGACTGTTGTAGCTTTCTTT
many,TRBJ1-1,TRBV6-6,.,CASMVDEFPEAFF,TGTGCCAGCATGGTAGACGAGTTCCCTGAAGCTTTCTTT
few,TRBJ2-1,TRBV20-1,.,CSASPRQDYNEQFF,TGCAGTGCCTCGCCGAGACAGGACTACAATGAGCAGTTCTTC
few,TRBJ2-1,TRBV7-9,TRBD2,CASSRPFPSGGYNEQFF,TGTGCCAGCAGCCGCCCTTTCCCTAGCGGGGGCTACAATGAGCAGTTCTTC
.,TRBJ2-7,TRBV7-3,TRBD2,CASSSGTSGTHHF,TGTGCCAGCAGCTCAGGGACTAGCGGGACCCACCACTTC
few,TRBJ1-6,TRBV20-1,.,CSARVRAMPGRSPLHF,TGCAGTGCTAGAGTGCGGGCGATGCCGGGCCGTTCACCCCTCCACTTT
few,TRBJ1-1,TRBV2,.,CASSVLGNTEAFF,TGTGCCAGCAGTGTTTTGGGGAACACTGAAGCTTTCTTT
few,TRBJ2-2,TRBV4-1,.,CASSQDGRDPGELFF,TGCGCCAGCAGCCAAGATGGGAGAGATCCCGGGGAGCTGTTTTTT
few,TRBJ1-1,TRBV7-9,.,CASSLTGVGQAFF,TGTGCCAGCAGCCTCACGGGGGTGGGGCAAGCTTTCTTT
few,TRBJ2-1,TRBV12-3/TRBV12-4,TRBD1,CASSLRDRENEQFF,TGTGCCAGCAGTTTAAGGGACAGGGAAAATGAGCAGTTCTTC
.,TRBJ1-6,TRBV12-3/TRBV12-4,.,CASSLRGDSPLHF,TGTGCCAGCAGCCTTAGGGGGGATTCACCCCTCCACTTT
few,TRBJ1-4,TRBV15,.,CATSRDVGAANEKLFF,TGTGCCACCAGCAGAGATGTGGGGGCGGCTAATGAAAAACTGTTTTTT
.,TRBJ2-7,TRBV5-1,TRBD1,CASSLAGQGQGAQYF,TGCGCCAGCAGCTTGGCTGGACAGGGTCAGGGGGCGCAGTACTTC
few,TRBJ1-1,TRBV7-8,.,CASSLFLGRNTEAFF,TGTGCCAGCAGCTTATTTTTGGGCCGGAACACTGAAGCTTTCTTT
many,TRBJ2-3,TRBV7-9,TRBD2,CASSLRLAGGPADTQYF,TGTGCCAGCAGCCTCCGACTAGCGGGGGGGCCTGCAGATACGCAGTATTTT
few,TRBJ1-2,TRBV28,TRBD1,CASRPVWGQAYGYTF,TGTGCCAGCAGGCCGGTCTGGGGACAGGCATATGGCTACACCTTC
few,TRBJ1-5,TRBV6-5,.,CASRRDTDSNQPQHF,TGTGCCAGCAGGAGGGACACCGATAGCAATCAGCCCCAGCATTTT
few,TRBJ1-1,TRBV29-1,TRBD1,CSETGDNYSEAFF,TGCAGCGAGACAGGGGATAACTATTCTGAAGCTTTCTTT
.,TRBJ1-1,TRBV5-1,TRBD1,CASSFTGGSTEAFF,TGCGCCAGCAGTTTTACAGGGGGATCCACTGAAGCTTTCTTT
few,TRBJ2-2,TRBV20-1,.,CSARVGGPGELFF,TGCAGTGCTAGAGTTGGGGGGCCCGGGGAGCTGTTTTTT
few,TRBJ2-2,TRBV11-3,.,CASSLFSGELFF,TGTGCCAGCAGCTTATTCTCCGGGGAGCTGTTTTTT
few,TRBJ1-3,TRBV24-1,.,CATSGSGNTIYF,TGTGCCACCAGTGGCTCTGGAAACACCATATATTTT
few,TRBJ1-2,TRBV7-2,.,CASSLGRQDYGYTF,TGTGCCAGCAGCTTAGGAAGGCAGGACTATGGCTACACCTTC
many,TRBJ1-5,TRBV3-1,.,CASSQGGQPQHF,TGTGCCAGCAGCCAAGGGGGGCAGCCCCAGCATTTT